The TCR beta chain under discussion was sequenced for a study of CD8 T cells in Susac syndrome. The Susac syndrome patients fit the recently defined diagnostic criteria for definite or probable disease. The CDR3 has 12 amino acids. Trimming stripped 5 bases from V and 6 bases from J, with 13 bases between. Germline V gene lookup returns CDR1 GTSNPN and CDR2 SVGIG (reference sequence). RNA amounts of roughly 0.5 to 1 ug underwent reverse transcription with random hexamers. It was immunoSEQ multiplex PCR that amplified TCR beta CDR3 across 54 Vbeta and 13 Jbeta. TCRdb independently ran MiXCR on the immunoSEQ multiplex PCR reads; one entry per CDR3 protein. Of about 120,000 distinct CDR3 sequences detected, around 94% appear once; the ten largest clones hold 0.2% to 0.25%.

The receptor comes from a human donor with Susac syndrome. The J gene is TRBJ1-1, the V gene TRBV30; no clear D. The source material was CD8+ T cells from PBMCs. The CDR3 protein is CAWDLGFAEAFF. CDR3 DNA sequence: TGTGCCTGGGACCTGGGGTTCGCTGAAGCTTTCTTT.